The entry below describes one T cell receptor (beta chain). This record comes from a study of blood T cell repertoires in COVID-19. Overall study context: Spain, Italy and the United States supplied samples that represented acute and convalescent COVID-19.

Germline V gene lookup returns CDR1 DFQATT and CDR2 SNEGSKA (reference sequence). The CDR3 has 15 residues. The ends were cut back, 3 bases at V and 0 bases at J, with 12 bases in the middle. Profiled with immunoSEQ multiplex PCR; TCRdb holds only in-frame clones, not every one. Of some 520,000 clones listed, roughly 89% are singletons. This chain links TRBV20-1 with TRBJ2-1; tentatively, D is TRBD2 (6 bases). The sequencing input was peripheral blood. The origin of this receptor is a young man with COVID-19, enrolled during active disease. CDR3 sequence reads: CSASSGSSSYNEQFF. The CDR3, as DNA: TGCAGTGCTAGTAGCGGCAGCAGCTCCTACAATGAGCAGTTCTTC.